This paragraph covers one T cell receptor beta chain sequence. Antigen: not known. J lost 5 bases, V lost 4 bases, and 10 bases had no gene match. CDR1 LGHNA and CDR2 YNFKEQ come from the germline V gene. The CDR3 consists of 18 residues. The donors were members of the approximately 120-subject validation cohort (separate from the approximately 670-subject first cohort). The data were obtained in a study of cytomegalovirus exposure and HLA in healthy donors. Whole-study results and caveats: Reports described diagnosis of cytomegalovirus status by the classifier as highly specific and sensitive. The study listed 150 to 200 cytomegalovirus-associated TCR beta chains.

Profiling relied on immunoSEQ multiplex PCR, and the TCRdb table lists in-frame clones only, not all of them. Among some 140,000 clones listed, 75% to 90% were seen once. This TCR came from a young man in good health and CMV-seropositive. V usage is TRBV4-2 and J usage is TRBJ2-1; 14 bases are a match to TRBD2. The sequencing sample was made of PBMCs. CDR3 loop: CASSLKGLAGAGDNEQFF. As DNA, the CDR3 is TGTGCCAGCAGCCTAAAGGGACTAGCGGGAGCAGGTGACAATGAGCAGTTCTTC.